This is a list of T cell receptor beta chains from one sample in a study of blood T cell repertoires in COVID-19. Generated by immunoSEQ multiplex PCR, the TCRdb table keeps only in-frame clones and is missing some. The sample includes some 35,000 clones, 88% of them seen just once. The material sequenced was peripheral blood. Every receptor here comes from a man aged 60 to 75 with active COVID-19. CDR3s include the opening cysteine and the closing phenylalanine or tryptophan. The D gene is left open where the match is weak. Not every row has a clone size; where given, it reads once, few, many or a size class.

j_call clone_size v_call d_call cdr3_aa cdr3_nt
TRBJ2-3 - TRBV4-1 TRBD2 CASSQRTSGGTDTQYF TGCGCCAGCAGCCAGAGGACTAGCGGAGGCACAGATACGCAGTATTTT
TRBJ1-2 - TRBV5-8 TRBD1 CASSWTGTGYGYTF TGTGCCAGCAGCTGGACAGGGACCGGATATGGCTACACCTTC
TRBJ2-1 - TRBV18 TRBD1 CASSRDSPLVNEQFF TGTGCCAGCTCTAGGGACAGTCCCCTGGTAAATGAGCAGTTCTTC
TRBJ1-1 - TRBV28 - CASSLWTGNTEAFF TGTGCCAGCAGTTTATGGACAGGGAACACTGAAGCTTTCTTT
TRBJ1-2 - TRBV3-1/TRBV3-2 - CASSQAGGPGATPNYGYTF TGTGCCAGCAGCCAAGCGGGAGGGCCAGGTGCCACCCCGAACTATGGCTACACCTTC
TRBJ1-1 - TRBV27 TRBD1 CASTGTGGRNTEAFF TGTGCCAGTACCGGGACAGGTGGTCGGAACACTGAAGCTTTCTTT
TRBJ2-7 - TRBV25-1 - CASSLRGTYEQYF TGTGCCAGCAGTCTCCGGGGGACCTACGAGCAGTACTTC
TRBJ2-1 - TRBV5-1 - CASSLGRGYYNEQFF TGCGCCAGCAGCTTAGGCAGGGGCTACTACAATGAGCAGTTCTTC
TRBJ2-3 - TRBV24-1 TRBD2 CATSVSGGTDTQYF TGTGCCACCAGTGTTAGCGGGGGCACAGATACGCAGTATTTT
TRBJ1-2 - TRBV14 - CASSQTTVSPYGYTF TGTGCCAGCAGCCAGACGACAGTTTCTCCCTATGGCTACACCTTC
TRBJ2-1 - TRBV7-9 - CASSFVDGGNEQFF TGTGCCAGCAGCTTCGTCGATGGGGGGAATGAGCAGTTCTTC
TRBJ2-1 - TRBV6-5 TRBD2 CASSLSGRPYNEQFF TGTGCCAGCAGCTTAAGCGGGAGGCCCTACAATGAGCAGTTCTTC
TRBJ2-2 once TRBV3-1/TRBV3-2 - CASLNQGPGELFF TGTGCCAGCCTTAACCAGGGTCCCGGGGAGCTGTTTTTT
TRBJ2-2 - TRBV6-5 TRBD2 CASIPGLPNTGELFF TGTGCCAGCATTCCGGGACTACCGAACACCGGGGAGCTGTTTTTT
TRBJ2-5 - TRBV5-4 TRBD1 CASSPQGAQETQYF TGTGCCAGCAGCCCACAGGGGGCCCAAGAGACCCAGTACTTC
TRBJ2-3 once TRBV27 TRBD1 CASSLPDRGRDTQYF TGTGCCAGCAGTTTACCGGACAGGGGGAGGGATACGCAGTATTTT